This TCR beta chain stems from a study of blood T cell repertoires in COVID-19. In the original workflow: Reference gene primers were amplified, and this amplification served to estimate nucleated cell counts. Clones were read by immunoSEQ multiplex PCR, and TCRdb kept only the in-frame ones, dropping some. Clonal size and the V and J genes are those of that table, whereas D and trimming came from the DNA. This sample has roughly 280,000 clones, with less than 90% found just once. This clone was observed a few times. The CDR3 length is 12 residues. The germline V gene encodes CDR1 SNHLY and CDR2 FYNNEI. V gave up 7 bases and J gave up 3 bases, with 10 bases separating them. The study assigned cohorts using participant-reported clinical history. Resolution of symptoms, clearance, or two negative PCRs was present in recovered Cohort 3 donors.

What was sequenced was PBMCs or T cells enriched from blood (not recorded which). The gene calls are TRBV2 and TRBJ2-7; D not resolved. The receptor comes from a woman in her fifties or sixties who had recovered from COVID-19. The CDR3 bases are TGTGCCAGCAAGGAGAAACTCTACGAGCAGTACTTC. Encoded protein: CASKEKLYEQYF.